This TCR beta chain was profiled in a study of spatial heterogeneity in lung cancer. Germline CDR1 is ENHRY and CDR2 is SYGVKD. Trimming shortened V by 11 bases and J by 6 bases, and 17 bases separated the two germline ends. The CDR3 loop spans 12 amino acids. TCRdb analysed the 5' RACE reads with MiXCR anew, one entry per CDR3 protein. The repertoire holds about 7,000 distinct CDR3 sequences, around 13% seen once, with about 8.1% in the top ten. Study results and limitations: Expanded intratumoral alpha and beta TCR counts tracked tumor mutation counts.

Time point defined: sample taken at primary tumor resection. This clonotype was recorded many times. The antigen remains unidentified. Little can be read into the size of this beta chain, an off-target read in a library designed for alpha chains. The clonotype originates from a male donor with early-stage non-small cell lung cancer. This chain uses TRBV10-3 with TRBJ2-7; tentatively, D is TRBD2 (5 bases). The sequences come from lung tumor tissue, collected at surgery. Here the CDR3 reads CAVARTGGEQYF. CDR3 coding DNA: TGTGCCGTAGCCCGTACTGGAGGCGAGCAGTACTTC.